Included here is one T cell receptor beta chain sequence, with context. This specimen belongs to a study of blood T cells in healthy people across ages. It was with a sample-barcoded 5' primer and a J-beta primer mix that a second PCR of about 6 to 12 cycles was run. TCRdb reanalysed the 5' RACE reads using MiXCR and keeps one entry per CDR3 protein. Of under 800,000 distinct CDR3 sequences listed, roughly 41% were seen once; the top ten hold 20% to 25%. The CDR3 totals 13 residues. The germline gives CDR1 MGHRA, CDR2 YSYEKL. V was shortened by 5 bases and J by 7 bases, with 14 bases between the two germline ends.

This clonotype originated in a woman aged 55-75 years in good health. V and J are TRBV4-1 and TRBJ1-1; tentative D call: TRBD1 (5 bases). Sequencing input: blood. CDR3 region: CASSNRGEDEAFF. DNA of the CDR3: TGCGCCAGCAGCAACCGGGGGGAGGATGAAGCTTTCTTT.